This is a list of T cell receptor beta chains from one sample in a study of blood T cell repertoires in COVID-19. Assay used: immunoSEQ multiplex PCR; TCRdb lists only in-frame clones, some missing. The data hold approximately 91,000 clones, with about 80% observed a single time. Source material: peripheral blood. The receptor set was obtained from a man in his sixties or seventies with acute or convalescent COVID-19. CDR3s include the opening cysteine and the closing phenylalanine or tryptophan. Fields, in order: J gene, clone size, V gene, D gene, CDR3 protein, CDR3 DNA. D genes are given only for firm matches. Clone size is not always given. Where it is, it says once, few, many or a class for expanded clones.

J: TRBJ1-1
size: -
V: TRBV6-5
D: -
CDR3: CASGARNTEAFF
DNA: TGTGCCAGCGGGGCCAGGAACACTGAAGCTTTCTTT

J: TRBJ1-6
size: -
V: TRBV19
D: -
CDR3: CASSRGPSGSPLHF
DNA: TGTGCCAGTAGTCGAGGGCCTTCGGGTTCACCCCTCCACTTT

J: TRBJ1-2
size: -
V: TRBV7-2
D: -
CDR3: CASSLNPSINYGYTF
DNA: TGTGCCAGCAGCTTAAACCCGAGTATTAACTATGGCTACACCTTC

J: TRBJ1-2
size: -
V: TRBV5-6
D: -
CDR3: CASSLLFSARGGYTF
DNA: TGTGCCAGCAGCTTGTTGTTTTCAGCCCGGGGAGGCTACACCTTC

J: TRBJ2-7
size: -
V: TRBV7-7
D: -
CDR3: CASSLSVRGEQYF
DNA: TGTGCCAGCAGCTTATCAGTCAGGGGCGAGCAGTACTTC

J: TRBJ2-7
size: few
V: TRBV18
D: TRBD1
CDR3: CASIEGAYF
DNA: TGTGCCAGTATCGAGGGGGCGTACTTC

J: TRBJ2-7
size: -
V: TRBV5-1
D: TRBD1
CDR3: CASSLGPGQGAYEQYF
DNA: TGCGCCAGCAGCTTGGGCCCCGGACAGGGGGCCTACGAGCAGTACTTC

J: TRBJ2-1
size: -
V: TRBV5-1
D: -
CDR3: CASSLLGSSYNEQFF
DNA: TGCGCCAGCAGCTTGTTGGGGAGCTCCTACAATGAGCAGTTCTTC

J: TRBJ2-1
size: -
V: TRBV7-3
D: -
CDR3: CASSTTSYNEQFF
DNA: TGTGCCAGCAGCACGACAAGCTACAATGAGCAGTTCTTC

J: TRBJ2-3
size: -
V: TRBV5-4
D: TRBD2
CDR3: CASSLRTGGISDTQYF
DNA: TGTGCCAGCAGCTTGCGTACGGGAGGGATCTCAGATACGCAGTATTTT

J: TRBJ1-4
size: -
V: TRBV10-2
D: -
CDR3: CASSGGQNEKLFF
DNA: TGCGCCAGCAGTGGGGGGCAGAATGAAAAACTGTTTTTT

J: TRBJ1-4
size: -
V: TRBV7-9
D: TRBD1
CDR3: CASSLDGTGDEKLFF
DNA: TGTGCCAGCAGCTTAGACGGGACAGGGGATGAAAAACTGTTTTTT

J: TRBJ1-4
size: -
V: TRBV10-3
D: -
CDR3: CATQGNDGTNEKLFF
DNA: TGTGCCACACAGGGTAATGATGGCACTAATGAAAAACTGTTTTTT

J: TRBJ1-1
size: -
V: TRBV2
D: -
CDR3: CASSLSGVANTEAFF
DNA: TGTGCCAGCAGTCTTTCGGGAGTGGCGAACACTGAAGCTTTCTTT

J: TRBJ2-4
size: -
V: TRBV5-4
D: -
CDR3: CASSLEASVPIGEAKNIQYF
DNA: TGTGCCAGCAGCTTGGAGGCTAGCGTCCCTATAGGGGAAGCCAAAAACATTCAGTACTTC

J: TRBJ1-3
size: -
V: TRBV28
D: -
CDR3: CASTPSGAGGNTIYF
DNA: TGTGCCAGCACCCCGAGCGGGGCGGGTGGAAACACCATATATTTT

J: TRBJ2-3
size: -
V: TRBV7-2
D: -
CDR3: CASSLAQQGGDTQYF
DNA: TGTGCCAGCAGCTTAGCCCAACAGGGTGGAGATACGCAGTATTTT

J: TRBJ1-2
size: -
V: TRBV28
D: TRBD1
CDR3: CASGQGVYGYTF
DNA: TGTGCCAGCGGACAGGGGGTCTATGGCTACACCTTC

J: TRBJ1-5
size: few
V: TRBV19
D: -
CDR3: CASTPQKRHNQPQHF
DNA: TGTGCCAGTACCCCACAAAAAAGACACAATCAGCCCCAGCATTTT

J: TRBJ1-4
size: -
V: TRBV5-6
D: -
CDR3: CASSLMYKRYNEKLFF
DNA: TGTGCCAGCAGCTTGATGTATAAGCGCTATAATGAAAAACTGTTTTTT

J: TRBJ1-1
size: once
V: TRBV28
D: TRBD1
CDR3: CASSPDRDMNTEAFF
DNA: TGTGCCAGCAGTCCGGACAGGGACATGAACACTGAAGCTTTCTTT

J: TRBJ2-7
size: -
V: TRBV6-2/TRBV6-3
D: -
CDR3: CASSHRYEQYF
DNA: TGTGCCAGCAGTCACAGGTACGAGCAGTACTTC

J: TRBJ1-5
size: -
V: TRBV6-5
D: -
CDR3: CASSQTGNHQPQHF
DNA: TGTGCCAGCAGTCAGACAGGTAATCATCAGCCCCAGCATTTT

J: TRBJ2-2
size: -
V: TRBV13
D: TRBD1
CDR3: CASSPPRTGVVGELFF
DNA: TGTGCCAGCAGCCCCCCTAGGACAGGGGTGGTCGGGGAGCTGTTTTTT

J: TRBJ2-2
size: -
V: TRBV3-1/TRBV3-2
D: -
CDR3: CASSQDGTGELFF
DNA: TGTGCCAGCAGCCAAGACGGGACCGGGGAGCTGTTTTTT

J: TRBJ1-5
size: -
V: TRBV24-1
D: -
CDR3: CATSENRVDQPQHF
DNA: TGTGCCACCAGTGAAAACAGGGTAGATCAGCCCCAGCATTTT

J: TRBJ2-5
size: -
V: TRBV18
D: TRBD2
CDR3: CASSPSGRETQYF
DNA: TGTGCCAGCTCACCGAGCGGGAGAGAGACCCAGTACTTC

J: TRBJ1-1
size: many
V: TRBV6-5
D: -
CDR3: CASSYRGQEAFF
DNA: TGTGCCAGCAGTTACAGGGGACAAGAAGCTTTCTTT

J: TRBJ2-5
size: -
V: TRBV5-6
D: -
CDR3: CASSLGASEYQETQYF
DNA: TGTGCCAGCAGCTTGGGCGCGTCCGAGTATCAAGAGACCCAGTACTTC

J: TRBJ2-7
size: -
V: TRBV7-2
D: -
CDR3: CASSLDILGAQEQYF
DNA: TGTGCCAGCAGCCTGGACATCTTGGGGGCTCAGGAGCAGTACTTC

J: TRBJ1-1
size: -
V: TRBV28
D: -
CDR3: CASSSAGTYTEAFF
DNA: TGTGCCAGCAGTTCCGCGGGGACTTACACTGAAGCTTTCTTT

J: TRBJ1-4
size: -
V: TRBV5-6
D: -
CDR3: CASSPVGEGEKLFF
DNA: TGTGCCAGCAGCCCCGTTGGGGAGGGTGAAAAACTGTTTTTT

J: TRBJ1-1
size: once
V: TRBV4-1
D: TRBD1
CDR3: CASSPPRSGQGSTEAFF
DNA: TGCGCCAGCAGCCCACCCCGTTCGGGACAGGGTAGCACTGAAGCTTTCTTT